A single sample gave rise to the 16 T cell receptor beta chains below, sequenced in a study of T cells after yellow fever vaccination. TCRdb analysed the 5' RACE reads with MiXCR anew, one entry per CDR3 protein. This table holds under 350,000 distinct CDR3 sequences, over 4% found once. The sequences come from PBMCs, collected 5 days after the yellow fever booster vaccination. Every receptor here comes from a man between 18 and 29 years old who received the YFV17D yellow fever vaccine.

The rearrangement links TRBV5-6 to TRBJ1-2; perhaps TRBD1 as D (6 bases). V lost 0 bases and J lost 2, with 11 bases in between. Germline V lookup: CDR1 SGHDT, CDR2 YYEEEE. The CDR3 covers 15 residues. The DNA of the CDR3 is TGTGCCAGCAGCTTGGATGGGGGGCGCAACTATGGCTACACCTTC. As protein: CASSLDGGRNYGYTF.

This clonotype appeared many times. The V call is TRBV7-9, the J call TRBJ2-5; D is tentatively TRBD1 or TRBD2 (6 bases each). The CDR3 totals 15 residues. V was trimmed by 4 bases and J by 5 bases, leaving 17 bases between them. Per the germline V gene, CDR1 is SEHNR and CDR2 is FQNEAQ (reference sequence). The CDR3 DNA reads TGTGCCAGCAGCTCCCAAAGGGGGGCCGGGGAGACCCAGTACTTC. Residues: CASSSQRGAGETQYF.

This clonotype was observed many times. As DNA, the CDR3 is TGTGCCACCAGCGGAGTCAGGGTGAGCACAGATACGCAGTATTTT. Translation: CATSGVRVSTDTQYF. V and J are TRBV15 and TRBJ2-3; tentative D call: TRBD1 (5 bases). CDR3 length: 15 amino acids. The germline CDR1 and CDR2 sequences are LNHNV and YYDKDF (reference sequence). V lost 5 bases to trimming and J lost 0 bases, with 12 bases between them.

This clonotype has just a few counts. The chain recombines TRBV6-2 or TRBV6-3 with TRBJ2-3; D is ambiguous. Germline assignment: CDR1 MNHEY and CDR2 SVGEGT. The V end lost 6 bases, the J end lost 2 bases, and 15 bases lay between the germline ends. This CDR3 comprises 15 residues. DNA for the CDR3: TGTGCCAGCAGCCACTACTCCCAGACCACAGATACGCAGTATTTT. Its protein product is CASSHYSQTTDTQYF.

This clonotype was observed a handful of times. V and J are TRBV25-1 and TRBJ2-1; 12 positions agree with TRBD2. CDR1 is MGHDK, CDR2 SYGVNS, per germline. Trimming took 4 bases from V and 5 from J; bases not matched to a gene: 0. The CDR3 is 14 residues long. CDR3 sequence: CASSASGGDNEQFF. The CDR3 coding sequence is TGTGCCAGCAGTGCTAGCGGGGGGGACAATGAGCAGTTCTTC.

This clonotype was counted only a few times. The V gene is TRBV7-2, the J gene TRBJ2-5; 9 nucleotides align to TRBD2. CDR1 and CDR2 from the germline V gene are SGHTA and FQGNSA. The J segment lost 2 bases and the V segment lost 4 bases, leaving 5 bases of the junction unmatched. CDR3 length: 15 residues. The CDR3 sequence is CASSSGLAQQETQYF. The DNA for the CDR3 is TGTGCCAGCAGCTCGGGACTAGCTCAACAAGAGACCCAGTACTTC.

The table lists this clonotype with many counts. The rearrangement links TRBV5-1 to TRBJ2-5; 10 bases line up with TRBD1. The CDR3 extends over 16 amino acids. Germline values: CDR1 SGHRS, CDR2 YFSETQ. V lost 3 bases and J lost 4; bases outside the gene matches: 9. DNA for the CDR3: TGCGCCAGCAGCTCTACCGGGACAGGGGAGGGAGAGACCCAGTACTTC. This encodes CASSSTGTGEGETQYF.

The table lists this clonotype with many counts. The chain recombines TRBV5-1 with TRBJ1-1; TRBD1 matches at 7 bases. The CDR3 consists of 15 residues. Germline CDR1 and CDR2: SGHRS and YFSETQ. J lost 0 bases, V lost 4 bases, and 6 bases had no gene match. The CDR3, as DNA: TGCGCCAGCAGCCAAAACAGGGGAATGAACACTGAAGCTTTCTTT. It is translated as CASSQNRGMNTEAFF.

The chain is built from TRBV20-1 and TRBJ2-6; D is undetermined. The length of the CDR3 is 14 residues. V lost 6 bases and J 4 bases, leaving 13 bases between the germline ends. CDR1 is DFQATT, CDR2 SNEGSKA, per germline (reference sequence). The CDR3 bases are TGCAGTGCCGCCCGTGGGCCAGGGGCCAACGTCCTGACTTTC. Encoded protein: CSAARGPGANVLTF.

The chain employs TRBV20-1 and TRBJ2-5; TRBD2 agrees at 9 bases. Germline V CDR1 and CDR2: DFQATT, SNEGSKA (reference sequence). The CDR3 spans 16 residues. CDR3 coding DNA: TGCAGCCATCACTTAGCGGGGGCTATGCCCCAAGAGACCCAGTACTTC. It translates to CSHHLAGAMPQETQYF.

The genes are TRBV9 and TRBJ2-3; 10 nucleotides match TRBD2. This CDR3 contains 18 residues. V trimming: 0 bases; J trimming: 3 bases; junction bases outside the gene matches: 10. The germline V gene encodes CDR1 SGDLS and CDR2 YYNGEE. The CDR3 sequence: CASSVGERGGRTTDTQYF. The CDR3 nucleotides read TGTGCCAGCAGCGTAGGAGAGCGGGGGGGACGCACGACAGATACGCAGTATTTT.

The V and J genes are TRBV5-1 and TRBJ2-7; no firm D call. CDR3 size: 11 residues. With 3 bases removed from V and 4 bases from J, the gap between germline ends came to 5 bases. Looked up from germline, CDR1 is SGHRS and CDR2 is YFSETQ. The CDR3 DNA is TGCGCCAGCAGCTCAAAATACGAGCAGTACTTC. Its protein is CASSSKYEQYF.

This clonotype has only a few counts. In DNA form, the CDR3 reads TGTGCCAGTAGTCCAATACCGATCTCCGACAGGACCACCGGGGAGCTGTTTTTT. Amino acids: CASSPIPISDRTTGELFF. This sequence joins TRBV19 and TRBJ2-2, with D perhaps matching TRBD1 (6 bases). Germline-derived CDR1 and CDR2 are LNHDA and SQIVND (reference sequence). Trimming removed 5 bases from V and 4 bases from J, with 23 bases in between. This CDR3 region has 18 residues. Looking up the rest from reference TRBV19 and TRBJ2-2 gives the full variable domain: DGGITQSPKYLFRKEGQNVTLSCEQNLNHDAMYWYRQDPGQGLRLIYYSQIVNDFQKGDIAEGYSVSREKKESFPLTVTSAQKNPTAFYLCASSPIPISDRTTGELFFGEGSRLTVL.

This clonotype was seen only a few times. The chain has TRBV7-2 and TRBJ1-6; tentatively, D is TRBD1 (6 bases). Trimming stripped 5 bases from V and 0 bases from J, with 23 bases between. CDR1 is SGHTA and CDR2 is FQGNSA in the germline V gene. The CDR3 totals 20 residues. CDR3 bases: TGTGCCAGCAGCCAAAGCGCCGGGACACGGATTAGCTCCTATAATTCACCCCTCCACTTT. Residues: CASSQSAGTRISSYNSPLHF.

This clonotype has only a few counts. The chain employs TRBV5-1 and TRBJ2-5; TRBD1 matches at 9 bases. This CDR3 has 14 amino acids. Germline V CDR1 and CDR2: SGHRS, YFSETQ. The trim removed 4 bases at V and 3 bases at J, leaving 4 bases unmatched. This CDR3 reads CASSTGQGEETQYF. CDR3 DNA sequence: TGCGCCAGCAGCACGGGACAGGGTGAAGAGACCCAGTACTTC.

V and J are TRBV7-2 and TRBJ1-1; D gene ambiguous. V lost 2 bases to trimming and J lost 1 base, with 11 bases between them. From germline, CDR1 is SGHTA and CDR2 FQGNSA. CDR3 length: 15 amino acids. The CDR3: CASSLTPRTNTEAFF. Written as DNA, the CDR3 is TGTGCCAGCAGCTTAACTCCCAGGACGAACACTGAAGCTTTCTTT.